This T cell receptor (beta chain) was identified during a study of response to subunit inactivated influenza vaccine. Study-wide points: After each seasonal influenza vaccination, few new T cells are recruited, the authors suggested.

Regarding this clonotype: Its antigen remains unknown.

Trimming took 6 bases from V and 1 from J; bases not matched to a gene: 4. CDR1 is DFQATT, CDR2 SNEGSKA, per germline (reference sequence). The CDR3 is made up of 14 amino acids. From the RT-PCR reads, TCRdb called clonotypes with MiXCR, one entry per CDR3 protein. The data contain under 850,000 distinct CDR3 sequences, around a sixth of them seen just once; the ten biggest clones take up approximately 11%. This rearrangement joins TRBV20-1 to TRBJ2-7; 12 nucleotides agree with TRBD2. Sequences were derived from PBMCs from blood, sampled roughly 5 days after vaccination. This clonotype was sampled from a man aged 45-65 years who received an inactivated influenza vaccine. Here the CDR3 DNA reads TGCAGTGCCATGGGACTAGCGGGTTCCTACGAGCAGTACTTC. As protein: CSAMGLAGSYEQYF.